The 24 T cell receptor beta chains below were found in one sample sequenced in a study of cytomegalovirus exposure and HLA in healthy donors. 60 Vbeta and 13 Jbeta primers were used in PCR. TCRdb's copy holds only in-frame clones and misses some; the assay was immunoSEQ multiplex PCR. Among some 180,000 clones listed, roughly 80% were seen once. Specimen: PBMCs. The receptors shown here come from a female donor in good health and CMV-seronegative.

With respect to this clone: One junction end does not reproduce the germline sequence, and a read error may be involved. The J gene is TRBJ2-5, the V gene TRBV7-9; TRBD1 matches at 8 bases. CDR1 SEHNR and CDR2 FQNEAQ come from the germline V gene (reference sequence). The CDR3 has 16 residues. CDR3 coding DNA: TGTTCCAGCAGCTTAGCGCTCAACAGGGGGCAAGAGACCCAGTACTTC. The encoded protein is CSSSLALNRGQETQYF.

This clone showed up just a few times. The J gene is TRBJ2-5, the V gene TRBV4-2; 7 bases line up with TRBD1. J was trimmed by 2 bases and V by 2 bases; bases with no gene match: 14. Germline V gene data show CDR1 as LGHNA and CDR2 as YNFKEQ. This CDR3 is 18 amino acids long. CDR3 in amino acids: CASSQSSPGIRGQETQYF. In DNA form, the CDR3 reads TGTGCCAGCAGCCAATCGAGTCCCGGAATCAGGGGGCAAGAGACCCAGTACTTC.

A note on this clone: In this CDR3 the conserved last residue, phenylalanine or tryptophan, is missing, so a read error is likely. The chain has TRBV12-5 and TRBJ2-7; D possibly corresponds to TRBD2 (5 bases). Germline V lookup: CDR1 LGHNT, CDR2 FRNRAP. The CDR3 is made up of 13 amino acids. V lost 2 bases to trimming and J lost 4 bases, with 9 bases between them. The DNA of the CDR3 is TGTGCTAGTGGTTTGCCAACTAGTTACGAGCAGTACCTC. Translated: CASGLPTSYEQYL.

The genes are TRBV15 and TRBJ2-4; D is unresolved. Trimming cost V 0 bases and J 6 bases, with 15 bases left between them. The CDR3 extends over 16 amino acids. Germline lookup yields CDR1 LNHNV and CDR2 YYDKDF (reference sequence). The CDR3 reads CATSRDPQVTTNIQYF. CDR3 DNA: TGTGCCACCAGCAGAGATCCCCAAGTTACTACAAACATTCAGTACTTC.

This CDR3 reads CASRRLASGSYTQYF. The CDR3 nucleotides read TGTGCCAGCAGGCGGCTGGCTAGCGGGAGCTATACGCAGTATTTT. This rearrangement joins TRBV28 to TRBJ2-3; 10 bases are shared with TRBD2. The ends lost 6 bases at V and 7 bases at J; junction bases unmatched: 10. Germline CDR1 is MDHEN and CDR2 is SYDVKM. The CDR3 consists of 15 residues. The variable domain in full, completed from reference TRBV28 and TRBJ2-3, reads DVKVTQSSRYLVKRTGEKVFLECVQDMDHENMFWYRQDPGLGLRLIYFSYDVKMKEKGDIPEGYSVSREKKERFSLILESASTNQTSMYLCASRRLASGSYTQYFGPGTRLTVL.

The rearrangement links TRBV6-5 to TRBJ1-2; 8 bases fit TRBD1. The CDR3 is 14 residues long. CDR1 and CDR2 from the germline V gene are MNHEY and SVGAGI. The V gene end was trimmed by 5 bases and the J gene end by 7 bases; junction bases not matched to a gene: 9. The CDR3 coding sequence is TGTGCCAGCAGTGAAGACAGGGGTTCTGGTGGCTACACCTTC. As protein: CASSEDRGSGGYTF.

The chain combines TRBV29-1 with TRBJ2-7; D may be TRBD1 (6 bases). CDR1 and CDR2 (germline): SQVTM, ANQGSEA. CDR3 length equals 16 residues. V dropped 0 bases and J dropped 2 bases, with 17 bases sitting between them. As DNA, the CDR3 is TGCAGCGTTGAAGAGATAACAGGGAAAGGGCCCTACGAGCAGTACTTC. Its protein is CSVEEITGKGPYEQYF.

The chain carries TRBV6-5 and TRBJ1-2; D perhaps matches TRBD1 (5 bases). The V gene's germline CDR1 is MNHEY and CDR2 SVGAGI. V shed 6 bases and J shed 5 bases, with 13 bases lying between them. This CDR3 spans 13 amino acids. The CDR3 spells CASSLDNRYGYTF. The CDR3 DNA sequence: TGTGCCAGCAGCCTGGACAATAGGTATGGCTACACCTTC.

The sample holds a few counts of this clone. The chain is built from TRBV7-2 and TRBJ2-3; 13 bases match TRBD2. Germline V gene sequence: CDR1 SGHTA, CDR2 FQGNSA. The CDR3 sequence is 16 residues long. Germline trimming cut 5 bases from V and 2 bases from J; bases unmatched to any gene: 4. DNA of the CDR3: TGTGCCAGCAGCACGGGACTAGCGGGAAACACAGATACGCAGTATTTT. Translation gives CASSTGLAGNTDTQYF. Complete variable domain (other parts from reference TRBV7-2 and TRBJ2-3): GAGVSQSPSNKVTEKGKDVELRCDPISGHTALYWYRQSLGQGLEFLIYFQGNSAPDKSGLPSDRFSAERTGGSVSTLTIQRTQQEDSAVYLCASSTGLAGNTDTQYFGPGTRLTVL.

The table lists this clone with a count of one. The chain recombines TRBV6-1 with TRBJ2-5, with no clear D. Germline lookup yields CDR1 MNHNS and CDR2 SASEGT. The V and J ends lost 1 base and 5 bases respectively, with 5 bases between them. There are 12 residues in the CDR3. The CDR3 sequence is CASSEDGETQYF. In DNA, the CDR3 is TGTGCCAGCAGTGAAGACGGGGAGACCCAGTACTTC.

CDR3 DNA: TGTGCCAGCAGCGTACCCCGGGACAGAAGCACAGATACGCAGTATTTT. Translating gives CASSVPRDRSTDTQYF. The chain combines TRBV5-4 with TRBJ2-3, with 7 bases matching TRBD1. The CDR3 contains 16 residues. Germline lookup yields CDR1 SGHNT and CDR2 YYREEE (reference sequence). Losses at the gene ends were 4 bases for V and 0 bases for J; bases not matched to a gene: 8.

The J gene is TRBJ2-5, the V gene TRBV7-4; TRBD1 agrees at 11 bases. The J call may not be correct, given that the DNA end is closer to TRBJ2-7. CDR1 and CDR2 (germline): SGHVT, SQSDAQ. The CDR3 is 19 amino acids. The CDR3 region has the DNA TGTGCCAGCAGCCAGGGACAGGGGGAGGGACTAGCAATTTGCTACGAGCAGTACTTC. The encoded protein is CASSQGQGEGLAICYEQYF.

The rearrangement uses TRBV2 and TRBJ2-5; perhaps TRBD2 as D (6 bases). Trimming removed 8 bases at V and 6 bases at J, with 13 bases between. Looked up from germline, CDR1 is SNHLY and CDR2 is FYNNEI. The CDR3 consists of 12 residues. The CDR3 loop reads CASPGDSKTQYF. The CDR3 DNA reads TGTGCCAGCCCGGGGGACTCAAAGACCCAGTACTTC.

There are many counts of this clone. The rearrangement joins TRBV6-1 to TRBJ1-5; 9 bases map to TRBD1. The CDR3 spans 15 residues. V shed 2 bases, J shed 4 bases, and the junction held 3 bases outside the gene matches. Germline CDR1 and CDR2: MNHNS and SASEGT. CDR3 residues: CASSEFGQGNQPQHF. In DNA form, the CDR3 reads TGTGCCAGCAGTGAATTTGGACAGGGGAATCAGCCCCAGCATTTT.

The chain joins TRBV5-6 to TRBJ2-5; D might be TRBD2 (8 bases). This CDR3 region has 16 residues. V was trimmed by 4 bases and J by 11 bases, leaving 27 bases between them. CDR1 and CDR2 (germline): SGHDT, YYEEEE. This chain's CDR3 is CASSPADRAAGGEQYF. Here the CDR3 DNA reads TGTGCCAGCAGCCCCGCAGACAGGGCCGCGGGGGGTGAGCAGTACTTC.

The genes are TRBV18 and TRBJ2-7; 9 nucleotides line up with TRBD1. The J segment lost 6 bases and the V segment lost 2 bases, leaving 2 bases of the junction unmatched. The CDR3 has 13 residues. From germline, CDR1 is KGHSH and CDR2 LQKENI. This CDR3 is CASSPKDRGEQYF. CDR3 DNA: TGTGCCAGCTCACCAAAGGACAGGGGCGAGCAGTACTTC.

This chain's CDR3 is CAISAALPGQGYTEAFF. CDR3 DNA sequence: TGTGCCATCAGCGCCGCATTACCGGGACAGGGGTACACTGAAGCTTTCTTT. The rearrangement uses TRBV10-3 and TRBJ1-1, with TRBD1 matching 10 bases. With 6 bases clipped from V and 3 bases from J, the junction kept 13 bases outside the gene matches. From germline, CDR1 is ENHRY and CDR2 SYGVKD. The length of the CDR3 is 17 residues.

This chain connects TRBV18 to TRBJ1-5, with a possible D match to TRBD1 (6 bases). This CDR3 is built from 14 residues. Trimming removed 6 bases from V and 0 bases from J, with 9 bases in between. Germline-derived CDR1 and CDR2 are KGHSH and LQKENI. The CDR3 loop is CASSQDSSNQPQHF. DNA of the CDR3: TGTGCCAGCTCGCAGGACAGTAGCAATCAGCCCCAGCATTTT.

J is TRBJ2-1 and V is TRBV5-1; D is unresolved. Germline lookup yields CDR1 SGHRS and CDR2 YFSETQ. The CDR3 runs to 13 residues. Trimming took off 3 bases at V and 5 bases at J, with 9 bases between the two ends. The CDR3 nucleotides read TGCGCCAGCAGCTATAACCTAGACAATGAGCAGTTCTTC. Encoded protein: CASSYNLDNEQFF.

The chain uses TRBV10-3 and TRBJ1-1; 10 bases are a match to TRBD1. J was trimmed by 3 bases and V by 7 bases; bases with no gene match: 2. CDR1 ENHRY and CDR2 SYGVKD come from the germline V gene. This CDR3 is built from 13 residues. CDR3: CAIKGTGDTEAFF. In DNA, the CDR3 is TGTGCCATCAAAGGGACAGGGGACACTGAAGCTTTCTTT.

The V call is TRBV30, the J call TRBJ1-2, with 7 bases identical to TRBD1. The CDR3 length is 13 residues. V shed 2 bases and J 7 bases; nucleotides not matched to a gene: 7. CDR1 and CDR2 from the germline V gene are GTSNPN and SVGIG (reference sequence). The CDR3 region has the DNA TGTGCCTGGAGTAGAACAGGGGCAGGTGGCTACACCTTC. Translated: CAWSRTGAGGYTF.

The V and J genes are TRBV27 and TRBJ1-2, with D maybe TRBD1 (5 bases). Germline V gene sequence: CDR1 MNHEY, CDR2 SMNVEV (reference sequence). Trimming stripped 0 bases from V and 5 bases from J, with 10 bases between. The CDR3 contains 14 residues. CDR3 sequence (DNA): TGTGCCAGCAGTTTATCAGGGGCCGGGTATGGCTACACCTTC. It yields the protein CASSLSGAGYGYTF.

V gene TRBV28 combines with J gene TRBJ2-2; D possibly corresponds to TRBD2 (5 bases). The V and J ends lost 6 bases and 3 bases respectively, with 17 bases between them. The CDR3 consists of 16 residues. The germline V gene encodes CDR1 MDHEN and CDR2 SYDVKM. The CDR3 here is CASRPYGPRDTGELFF. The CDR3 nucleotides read TGTGCCAGCAGGCCCTACGGGCCGCGGGACACCGGGGAGCTGTTTTTT.

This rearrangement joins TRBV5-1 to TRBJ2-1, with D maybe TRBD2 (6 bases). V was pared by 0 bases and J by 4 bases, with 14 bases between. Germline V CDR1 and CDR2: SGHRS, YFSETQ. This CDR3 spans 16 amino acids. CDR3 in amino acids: CASSLVGTGDYNEQFF. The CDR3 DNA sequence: TGCGCCAGCAGCTTGGTTGGAACGGGAGATTACAATGAGCAGTTCTTC.